Below, 25 T cell receptor beta chains from the same sample are listed, as sequenced in a study of blood T cell repertoires in COVID-19. TCRdb's table, derived via immunoSEQ multiplex PCR, lists solely in-frame clones and lacks some. The sample lists fewer than 200,000 clones; 84% were seen once. Source material: PBMCs or T cells enriched from blood (not recorded which). Receptor source: a woman aged 25-40 years who had been exposed to COVID-19.

The chain uses TRBV29-1 and TRBJ1-2; D remains unclear. V was clipped by 4 bases and J by 7 bases, with 22 bases between them. The length of the CDR3 is 15 residues. Germline CDR1 reads SQVTM; CDR2 reads ANQGSEA. The DNA of the CDR3 is TGCAGCGTTGTGTCCCCCGAGAGGGTCGTCAGTGGCTACACCTTC. The encoded protein is CSVVSPERVVSGYTF. The variable domain in full, with the rest retrieved from reference TRBV29-1 and TRBJ1-2, is SAVISQKPSRDICQRGTSLTIQCQVDSQVTMMFWYRQQPGQSLTLIATANQGSEATYESGFVIDKFPISRPNLTFSTLTVSNMSPEDSSIYLCSVVSPERVVSGYTFGSGTRLTVV.

This chain connects TRBV3-1 (or the pseudogene TRBV3-2) to TRBJ1-1, with TRBD1 as a possible D gene (5 bases). Germline CDR1 LGHDT, CDR2 YNNKEL (reference sequence). The CDR3 extends over 14 amino acids. V was clipped by 4 bases and J by 0 bases, with 9 bases between them. CDR3 amino acids: CASSRGTMNTEAFF. The CDR3 nucleotides read TGTGCCAGCAGCCGGGGCACAATGAACACTGAAGCTTTCTTT.

This clone was found a few times. The V gene is TRBV19, the J gene TRBJ1-2; 9 nucleotides line up with TRBD1. Germline V lookup: CDR1 LNHDA, CDR2 SQIVND (reference sequence). The trim removed 5 bases at V and 8 bases at J, leaving 6 bases unmatched. The CDR3 has 13 amino acids. The CDR3 sequence: CASSPRDRAGYTF. CDR3 sequence (DNA): TGTGCCAGTAGTCCCCGGGACAGGGCCGGCTACACCTTC.

The chain combines TRBV11-2 with TRBJ2-7, with 7 nucleotides matching TRBD2. Germline V CDR1 and CDR2: SGHAT, FQNNGV. This CDR3 has 15 residues. V was clipped by 0 bases and J by 3 bases; unmatched bases: 5. This CDR3 reads CASSLDGLGHYEQYF. For the CDR3, the DNA is TGTGCCAGCAGCTTAGATGGACTAGGGCACTACGAGCAGTACTTC.

This clone was seen only once. This chain links TRBV4-1 with TRBJ1-5; D is undetermined. CDR1 and CDR2 from the germline V gene are MGHRA and YSYEKL. V was pared by 6 bases and J by 5 bases, with 14 bases between. The CDR3 spans 14 residues. CDR3 sequence: CASSHPGEYQPQHF. The CDR3 coding sequence is TGCGCCAGCAGTCACCCGGGAGAATATCAGCCCCAGCATTTT.

The chain is built from TRBV19 and TRBJ1-1; D unresolved. V dropped 8 bases and J dropped 7 bases, with 11 bases sitting between them. The CDR3 runs to 11 residues. Germline CDR1 is LNHDA and CDR2 is SQIVND (reference sequence). This CDR3 is CASLGGSEAFF. The CDR3 bases are TGTGCCAGTTTGGGAGGGAGTGAAGCTTTCTTT.

CDR3 DNA: TGCGCCAGCAGCCAAGAGGGGGCCAGAGGCAATGAGCAGTTCTTC. Translated, it gives CASSQEGARGNEQFF. V usage is TRBV4-1 and J usage is TRBJ2-1, with D possibly being TRBD1 (6 bases). This CDR3 has 15 residues. Between the trimmed V and J ends, which lost 0 bases and 6 bases, there was a span of 12 bases. Germline CDR1 and CDR2: MGHRA and YSYEKL.

CDR3 bases: TGTGCCAGCAGTGTAGCGGGCGGGATAAGCACAGATACGCAGTATTTT. It encodes CASSVAGGISTDTQYF. The chain carries TRBV2 and TRBJ2-3; 7 bases are shared with TRBD2. The trim removed 4 bases at V and 0 bases at J, leaving 7 bases unmatched. The CDR3 sequence is 16 residues long. Germline CDR1 SNHLY, CDR2 FYNNEI.

This clone was seen more than once but under ten times. The chain has TRBV29-1 and TRBJ2-7; no definite D call. In germline, CDR1 is SQVTM, CDR2 ANQGSEA. V was cut by 6 bases and J by 0 bases, with 12 bases left in between. This CDR3 has 13 amino acids. CDR3 in amino acids: CSVWLSFSYEQYF. As DNA, the CDR3 is TGCAGCGTGTGGTTAAGCTTCTCCTACGAGCAGTACTTC.

This clone has a handful of counts. The chain has TRBV5-6 and TRBJ2-2, with D uncertain. There are 14 residues in the CDR3. CDR1 is SGHDT and CDR2 is YYEEEE in the germline V gene. V was pared by 3 bases and J by 6 bases, with 12 bases between. CDR3 sequence (DNA): TGTGCCAGCAGCTGGGCGAACCGGCCCGGGGAGCTGTTTTTT. Translation gives CASSWANRPGELFF.

The rearrangement links TRBV10-3 to TRBJ1-2, with D uncertain. V lost 2 bases and J 5 bases, leaving 3 bases between the germline ends. This CDR3 spans 11 amino acids. Germline V gene sequence: CDR1 ENHRY, CDR2 SYGVKD. The CDR3 DNA reads as TGTGCCATCAGTGAGGAGTATGGCTACACCTTC. As protein: CAISEEYGYTF.

The genes are TRBV6-5 and TRBJ1-1, with D unresolved. Per the germline V gene, CDR1 is MNHEY and CDR2 is SVGAGI. The V end lost 6 bases, the J end lost 1 base, and 6 bases lay between the germline ends. The CDR3 totals 12 residues. The CDR3 sequence is CASSPQNTEAFF. The DNA for the CDR3 is TGTGCCAGCAGCCCCCAGAACACTGAAGCTTTCTTT.

A few counts support this clone. This chain joins TRBV13 and TRBJ1-4; TRBD1 aligns across 7 bases. This CDR3 is built from 15 residues. V dropped 5 bases and J dropped 0; count of bases not matched to a gene: 3. Germline values: CDR1 PRHDT, CDR2 FYEKMQ (reference sequence). The CDR3 protein is CASSDQGATNEKLFF. The CDR3 nucleotides are TGTGCCAGCAGCGATCAGGGGGCAACTAATGAAAAACTGTTTTTT.

The CDR3 protein is CASSLDRGRSEKLFF. The CDR3 region has the DNA TGTGCCAGCAGCTTGGACAGGGGCAGGAGCGAAAAACTGTTTTTT. The V call is TRBV5-6, the J call TRBJ1-4; 7 bases match TRBD1. The CDR3 runs to 15 residues. Germline trimming cut 0 bases from V and 8 bases from J; bases unmatched to any gene: 7. Germline V gene lookup returns CDR1 SGHDT and CDR2 YYEEEE.

The V gene is TRBV5-4, the J gene TRBJ2-3; 9 nucleotides line up with TRBD2. The CDR3 loop spans 16 amino acids. V gave up 3 bases and J gave up 4 bases; unmatched junction bases: 9. Per the germline V gene, CDR1 is SGHNT and CDR2 is YYREEE (reference sequence). The CDR3 protein is CASSSGGGGAPDTQYF. CDR3 nucleotide sequence: TGTGCCAGCAGCTCTGGGGGCGGGGGGGCCCCAGATACGCAGTATTTT.

The chain joins TRBV24-1 to TRBJ2-1, with 10 bases that match TRBD2. Germline V CDR1 and CDR2: KGHDR, SFDVKD. The CDR3 totals 16 residues. V shed 9 bases, J shed 7 bases, and the junction held 14 bases outside the gene matches. This chain's CDR3 is CATSQGEAGGLNEQFF. The CDR3 bases are TGTGCCACCTCACAGGGCGAAGCGGGGGGGCTGAATGAGCAGTTCTTC.

The rearrangement joins TRBV27 to TRBJ2-3; D is perhaps TRBD2 (5 bases). The length of the CDR3 is 14 residues. V lost 2 bases to trimming and J lost 3 bases, with 9 bases between them. The germline gives CDR1 MNHEY, CDR2 SMNVEV (reference sequence). CDR3 in DNA: TGTGCCAGCAGTTTAATAGGACTTACAGATACGCAGTATTTT. This encodes CASSLIGLTDTQYF.

This CDR3 is CASSLMSQGTYEQYF. The CDR3 coding sequence is TGTGCCAGCAGCTTAATGTCACAGGGGACCTACGAGCAGTACTTC. The rearrangement joins TRBV7-6 to TRBJ2-7, with 7 positions matching TRBD1. The germline CDR1 and CDR2 sequences are SGHVS and FNYEAQ. The J segment lost 2 bases and the V segment lost 2 bases, leaving 6 bases of the junction unmatched. The CDR3 totals 15 residues.

The rearrangement joins TRBV18 to TRBJ1-1; D gene ambiguous. V lost 2 bases and J 1 base, leaving 8 bases between the germline ends. There are 14 residues in the CDR3. Germline-derived CDR1 and CDR2 are KGHSH and LQKENI. CDR3 sequence reads: CASSPISGNTEAFF. The CDR3, as DNA: TGTGCCAGCTCACCAATCTCGGGGAACACTGAAGCTTTCTTT.

This chain connects TRBV6-5 to TRBJ2-7; no definite D call. In germline, CDR1 is MNHEY, CDR2 SVGAGI. The ends were cut back, 5 bases at V and 6 bases at J, with 17 bases in the middle. The CDR3 runs to 14 residues. The CDR3 DNA follows: TGTGCCAGCAGTCGTACCTTATTCGTACTCGAGCAGTACTTC. Residues: CASSRTLFVLEQYF.

Ten or more counts support this clone. The chain joins TRBV9 to TRBJ1-2; D remains unclear. Germline V gene lookup returns CDR1 SGDLS and CDR2 YYNGEE. The CDR3 covers 16 residues. Trimming took 2 bases from V and 3 from J, leaving 17 bases between them. The CDR3 protein is CASSVNSQEVYYGYTF. Written as DNA, the CDR3 is TGTGCCAGCAGCGTTAACTCACAAGAGGTCTACTATGGCTACACCTTC.

This chain joins TRBV2 and TRBJ2-7, with TRBD1 matching 8 bases. The CDR3 has 13 amino acids. J gave up 6 bases and V 8 bases, and 9 bases lay outside the gene matches. From germline, CDR1 is SNHLY and CDR2 FYNNEI. The CDR3 DNA is TGTGCCAGCCTCGGACAGGGATGGTCCGAGCAGTACTTC. Translated, it gives CASLGQGWSEQYF. Looking up the rest from reference TRBV2 and TRBJ2-7 gives the full variable domain: EPEVTQTPSHQVTQMGQEVILRCVPISNHLYFYWYRQILGQKVEFLVSFYNNEISEKSEIFDDQFSVERPDGSNFTLKIRSTKLEDSAMYFCASLGQGWSEQYFGPGTRLTVT.

The genes are TRBV6-5 and TRBJ2-2; D not certain. The CDR3 has 13 residues. V lost 5 bases to trimming and J lost 6 bases, with 10 bases between them. Germline CDR1 MNHEY, CDR2 SVGAGI. The CDR3 region has the DNA TGTGCCAGCAGTCGCGCCGAAGCCGGGGAGCTGTTTTTT. Translation: CASSRAEAGELFF.

The rearrangement links TRBV19 to TRBJ2-3, with D possibly TRBD1 on 5 matching bases. This CDR3 region has 15 residues. Trimming removed 1 base at V and 2 bases at J, with 10 bases between. Per the germline V gene, CDR1 is LNHDA and CDR2 is SQIVND (reference sequence). The CDR3 here is CASSIAQGTTDTQYF. DNA for the CDR3: TGTGCCAGTAGTATAGCCCAGGGCACCACAGATACGCAGTATTTT.

This rearrangement joins TRBV7-9 to TRBJ2-5; weak D call: TRBD2 (5 bases). This CDR3 contains 14 residues. Germline V lookup: CDR1 SEHNR, CDR2 FQNEAQ (reference sequence). V was shortened by 4 bases and J by 3 bases, with 12 bases between the two germline ends. The CDR3 DNA is TGTGCCAGCAGCTACCCCCGAGGGAAAGAGACCCAGTACTTC. Translation: CASSYPRGKETQYF.